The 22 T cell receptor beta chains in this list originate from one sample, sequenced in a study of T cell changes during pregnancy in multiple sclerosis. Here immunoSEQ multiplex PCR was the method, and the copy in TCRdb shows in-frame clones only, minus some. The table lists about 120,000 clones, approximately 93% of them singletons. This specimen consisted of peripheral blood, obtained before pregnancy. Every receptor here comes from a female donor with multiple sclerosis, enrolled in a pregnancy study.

CDR3 DNA: TGTGCCAGCAGTGAGAGGGACACCTCCTCCTACGAGCAGTACTTC. Translation: CASSERDTSSYEQYF. The chain combines TRBV2 with TRBJ2-5; the D gene is possibly TRBD1 (6 bases). The DNA end lines up better with TRBJ2-7; the J call may be wrong. The germline CDR1 and CDR2 sequences are SNHLY and FYNNEI. The CDR3 is made up of 15 amino acids.

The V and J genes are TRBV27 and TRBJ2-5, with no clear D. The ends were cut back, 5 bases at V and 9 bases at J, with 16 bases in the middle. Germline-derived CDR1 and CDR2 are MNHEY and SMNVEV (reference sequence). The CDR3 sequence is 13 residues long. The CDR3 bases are TGTGCCAGCAGTCATAAACCCCGCGAGGCCCAGTACTTC. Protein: CASSHKPREAQYF.

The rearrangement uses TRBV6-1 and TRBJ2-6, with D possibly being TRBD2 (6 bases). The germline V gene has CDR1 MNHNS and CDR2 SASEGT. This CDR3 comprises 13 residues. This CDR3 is CGAGSSGANVLTF. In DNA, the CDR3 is TGTGGGGCCGGGAGCTCTGGGGCCAACGTCCTGACTTTC.

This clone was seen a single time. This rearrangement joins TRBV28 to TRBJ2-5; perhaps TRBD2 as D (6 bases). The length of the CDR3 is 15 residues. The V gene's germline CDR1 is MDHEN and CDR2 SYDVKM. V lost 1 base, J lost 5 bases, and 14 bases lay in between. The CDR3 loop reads CASSLSAGGGETQYF. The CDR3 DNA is TGTGCCAGCAGTTTATCGGCCGGGGGAGGCGAGACCCAGTACTTC.

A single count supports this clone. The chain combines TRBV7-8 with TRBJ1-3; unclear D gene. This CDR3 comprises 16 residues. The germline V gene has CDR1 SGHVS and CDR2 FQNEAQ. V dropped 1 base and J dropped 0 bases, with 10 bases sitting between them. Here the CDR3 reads CASSLGGGSSGNTIYF. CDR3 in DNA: TGTGCCAGCAGCTTAGGGGGAGGGTCCTCTGGAAACACCATATATTTT. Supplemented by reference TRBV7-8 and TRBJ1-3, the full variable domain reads GAGVSQSPRYKVAKRGQDVALRCDPISGHVSLFWYQQALGQGPEFLTYFQNEAQLDKSGLPSDRFFAERPEGSVSTLKIQRTQQEDSAVYLCASSLGGGSSGNTIYFGEGSWLTVV.

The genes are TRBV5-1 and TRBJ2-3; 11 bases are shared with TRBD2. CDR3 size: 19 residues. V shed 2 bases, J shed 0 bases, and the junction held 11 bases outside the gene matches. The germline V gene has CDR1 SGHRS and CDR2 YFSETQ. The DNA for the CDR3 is TGCGCCAGCAGCTTCCCGACTAGCGGGGATCTGTTTAGCACAGATACGCAGTATTTT. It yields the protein CASSFPTSGDLFSTDTQYF. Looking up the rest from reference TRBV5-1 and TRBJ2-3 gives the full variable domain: KAGVTQTPRYLIKTRGQQVTLSCSPISGHRSVSWYQQTPGQGLQFLFEYFSETQRNKGNFPGRFSGRQFSNSRSEMNVSTLELGDSALYLCASSFPTSGDLFSTDTQYFGPGTRLTVL.

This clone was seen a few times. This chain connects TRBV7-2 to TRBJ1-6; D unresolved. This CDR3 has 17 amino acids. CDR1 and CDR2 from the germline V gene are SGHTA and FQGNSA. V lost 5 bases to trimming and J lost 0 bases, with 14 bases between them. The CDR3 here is CASSRFIQSSYNSPLHF. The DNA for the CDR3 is TGTGCCAGCAGCCGATTCATACAGAGCTCCTATAATTCACCCCTCCACTTT.

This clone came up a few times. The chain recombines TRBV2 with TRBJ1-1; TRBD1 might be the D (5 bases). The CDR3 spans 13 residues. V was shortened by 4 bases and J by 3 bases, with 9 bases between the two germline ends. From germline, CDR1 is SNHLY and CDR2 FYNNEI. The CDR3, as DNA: TGTGCCAGCAGTGTCCTAGGGGACACTGAAGCTTTCTTT. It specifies CASSVLGDTEAFF.

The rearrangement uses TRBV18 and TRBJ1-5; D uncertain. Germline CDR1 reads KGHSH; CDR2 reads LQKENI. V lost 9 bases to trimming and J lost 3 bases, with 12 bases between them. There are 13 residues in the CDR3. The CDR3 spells CARPIHSNQPQHF. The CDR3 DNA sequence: TGTGCCAGGCCCATACATTCCAATCAGCCCCAGCATTTT.

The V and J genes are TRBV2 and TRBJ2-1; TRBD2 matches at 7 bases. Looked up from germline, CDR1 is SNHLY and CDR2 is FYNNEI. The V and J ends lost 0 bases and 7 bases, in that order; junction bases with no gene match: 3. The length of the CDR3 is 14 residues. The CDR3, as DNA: TGTGCCAGCAGTGAAGCGGGGGGGGGAAATGAGCAGTTCTTC. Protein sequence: CASSEAGGGNEQFF.

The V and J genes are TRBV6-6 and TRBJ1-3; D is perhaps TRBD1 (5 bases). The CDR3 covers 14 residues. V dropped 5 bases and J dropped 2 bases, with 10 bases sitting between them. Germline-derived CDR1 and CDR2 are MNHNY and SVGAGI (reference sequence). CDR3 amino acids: CASSGSGAGNTIYF. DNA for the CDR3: TGTGCCAGCAGTGGATCGGGGGCTGGAAACACCATATATTTT.

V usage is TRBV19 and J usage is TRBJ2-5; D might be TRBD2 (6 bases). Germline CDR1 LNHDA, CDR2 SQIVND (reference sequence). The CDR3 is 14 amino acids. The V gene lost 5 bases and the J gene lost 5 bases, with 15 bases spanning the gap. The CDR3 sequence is CASSQVLAGETQYF. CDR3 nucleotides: TGTGCCAGTAGTCAAGTACTAGCTGGGGAGACCCAGTACTTC.

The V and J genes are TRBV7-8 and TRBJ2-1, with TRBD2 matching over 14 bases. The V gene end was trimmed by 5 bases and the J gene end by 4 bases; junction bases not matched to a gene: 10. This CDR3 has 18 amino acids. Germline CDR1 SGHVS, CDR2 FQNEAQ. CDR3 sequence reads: CASSRGLAGDSFYNEQFF. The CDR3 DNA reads TGTGCCAGCAGCAGGGGACTAGCGGGGGACAGCTTTTACAATGAGCAGTTCTTC. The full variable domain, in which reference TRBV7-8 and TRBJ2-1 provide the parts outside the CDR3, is GAGVSQSPRYKVAKRGQDVALRCDPISGHVSLFWYQQALGQGPEFLTYFQNEAQLDKSGLPSDRFFAERPEGSVSTLKIQRTQQEDSAVYLCASSRGLAGDSFYNEQFFGPGTRLTVL.

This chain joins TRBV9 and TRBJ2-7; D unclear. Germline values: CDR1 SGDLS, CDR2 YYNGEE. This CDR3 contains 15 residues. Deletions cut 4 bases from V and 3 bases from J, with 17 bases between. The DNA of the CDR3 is TGTGCCAGCAGCCCTACATCGACTGAGAGCTACGAGCAGTACTTC. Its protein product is CASSPTSTESYEQYF.

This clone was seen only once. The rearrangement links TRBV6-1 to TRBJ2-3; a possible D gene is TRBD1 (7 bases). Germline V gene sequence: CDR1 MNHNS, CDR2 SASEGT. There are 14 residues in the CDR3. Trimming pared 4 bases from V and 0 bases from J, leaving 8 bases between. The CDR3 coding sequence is TGTGCCAGCAGTGCAGGGGGGAGCACAGATACGCAGTATTTT. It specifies CASSAGGSTDTQYF.

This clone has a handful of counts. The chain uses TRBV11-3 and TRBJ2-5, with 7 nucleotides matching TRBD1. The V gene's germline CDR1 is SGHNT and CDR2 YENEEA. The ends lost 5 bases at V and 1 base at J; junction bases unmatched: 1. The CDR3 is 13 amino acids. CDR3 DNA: TGTGCCAGCAGCCGGGACAGCCAAGAGACCCAGTACTTC. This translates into CASSRDSQETQYF.

CDR3: CASSIGTVGTQYF. The CDR3, as DNA: TGTGCCAGTAGTATAGGAACAGTGGGGACCCAGTACTTC. The chain employs TRBV19 and TRBJ2-5; D remains unclear. From germline, CDR1 is LNHDA and CDR2 SQIVND (reference sequence). V was trimmed by 1 base and J by 7 bases, leaving 10 bases between them. This CDR3 region has 13 residues.

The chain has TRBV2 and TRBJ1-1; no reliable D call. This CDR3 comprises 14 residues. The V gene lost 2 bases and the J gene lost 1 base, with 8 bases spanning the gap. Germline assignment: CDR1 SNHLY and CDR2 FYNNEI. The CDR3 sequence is CASSEQRPNTEAFF. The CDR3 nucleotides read TGTGCCAGCAGTGAACAGCGACCGAACACTGAAGCTTTCTTT.

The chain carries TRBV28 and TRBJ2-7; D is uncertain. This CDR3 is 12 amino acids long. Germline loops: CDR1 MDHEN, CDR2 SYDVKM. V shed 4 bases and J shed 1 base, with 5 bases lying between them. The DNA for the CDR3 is TGTGCCAGCAGTTATACATCCTACGAGCAGTACTTC. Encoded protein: CASSYTSYEQYF.

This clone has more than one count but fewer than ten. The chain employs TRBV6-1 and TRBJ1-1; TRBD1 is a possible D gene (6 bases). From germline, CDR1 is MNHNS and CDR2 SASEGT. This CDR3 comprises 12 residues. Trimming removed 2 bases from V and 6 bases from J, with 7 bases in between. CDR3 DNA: TGTGCCAGCAGTGAAAGGACAGCTGAAGCTTTCTTT. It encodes CASSERTAEAFF.

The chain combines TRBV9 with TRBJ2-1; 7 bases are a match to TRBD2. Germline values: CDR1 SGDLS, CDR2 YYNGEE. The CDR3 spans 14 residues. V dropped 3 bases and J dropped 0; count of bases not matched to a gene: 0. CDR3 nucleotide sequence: TGTGCCAGCAGCGGACTAGCCTCCTACAATGAGCAGTTCTTC. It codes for CASSGLASYNEQFF.

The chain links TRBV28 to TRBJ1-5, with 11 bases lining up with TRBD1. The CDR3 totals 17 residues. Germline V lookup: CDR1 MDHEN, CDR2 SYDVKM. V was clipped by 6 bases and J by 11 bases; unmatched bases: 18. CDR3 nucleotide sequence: TGTGCCAGCAGCCCTCCGCCGGGACAGGGGGTTCGAATGTCCCAGCATTTT. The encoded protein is CASSPPPGQGVRMSQHF.